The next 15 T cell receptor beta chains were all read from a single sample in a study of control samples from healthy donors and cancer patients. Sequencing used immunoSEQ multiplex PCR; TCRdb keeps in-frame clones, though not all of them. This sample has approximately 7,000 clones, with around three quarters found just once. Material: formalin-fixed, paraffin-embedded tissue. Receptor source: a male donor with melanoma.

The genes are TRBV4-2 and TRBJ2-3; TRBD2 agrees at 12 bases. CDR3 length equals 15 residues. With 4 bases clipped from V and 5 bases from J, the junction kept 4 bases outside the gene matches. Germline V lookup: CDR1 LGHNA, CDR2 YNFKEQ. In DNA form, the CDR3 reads TGTGCCAGCAGCCGGACTAGCGGGGACATAGATACGCAGTATTTT. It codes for CASSRTSGDIDTQYF.

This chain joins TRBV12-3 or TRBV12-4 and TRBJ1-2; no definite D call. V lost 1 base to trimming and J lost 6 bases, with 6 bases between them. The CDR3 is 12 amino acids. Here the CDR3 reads CASSLGGHGYTF. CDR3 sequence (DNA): TGTGCCAGCAGTTTAGGAGGGCATGGCTACACCTTC.

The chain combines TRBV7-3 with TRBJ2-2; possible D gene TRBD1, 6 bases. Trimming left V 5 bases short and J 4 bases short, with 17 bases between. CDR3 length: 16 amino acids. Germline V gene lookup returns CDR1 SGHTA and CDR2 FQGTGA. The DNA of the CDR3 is TGTGCCAGCAGCCCCTCGCCCACAGGGTCCACCGGGGAGCTGTTTTTT. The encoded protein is CASSPSPTGSTGELFF.

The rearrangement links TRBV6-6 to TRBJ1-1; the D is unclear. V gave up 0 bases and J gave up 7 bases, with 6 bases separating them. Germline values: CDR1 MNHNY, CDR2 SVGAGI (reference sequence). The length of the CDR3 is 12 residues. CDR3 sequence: CASSYSDGEAFF. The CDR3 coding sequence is TGTGCCAGCAGTTACTCGGACGGTGAAGCTTTCTTT.

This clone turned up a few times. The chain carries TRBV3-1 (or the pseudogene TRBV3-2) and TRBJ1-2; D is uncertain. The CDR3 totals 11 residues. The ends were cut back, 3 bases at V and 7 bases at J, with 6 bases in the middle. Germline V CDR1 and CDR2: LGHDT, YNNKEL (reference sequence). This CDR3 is CASSHVGGYTF. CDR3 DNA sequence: TGTGCCAGCAGCCATGTCGGTGGCTACACCTTC.

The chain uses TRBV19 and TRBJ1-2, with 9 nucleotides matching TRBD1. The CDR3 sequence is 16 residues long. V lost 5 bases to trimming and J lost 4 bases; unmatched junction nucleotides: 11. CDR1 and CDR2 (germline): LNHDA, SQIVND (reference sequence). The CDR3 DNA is TGTGCCAGTAGTCCCACGACAGGGGGGGCCTCCTATGGCTACACCTTC. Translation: CASSPTTGGASYGYTF.

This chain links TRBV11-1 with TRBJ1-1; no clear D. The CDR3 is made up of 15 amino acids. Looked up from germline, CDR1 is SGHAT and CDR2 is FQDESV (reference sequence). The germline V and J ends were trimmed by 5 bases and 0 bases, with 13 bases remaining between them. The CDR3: CASSPAVRVNTEAFF. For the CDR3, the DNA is TGTGCCAGCAGCCCAGCCGTGCGCGTGAACACTGAAGCTTTCTTT.

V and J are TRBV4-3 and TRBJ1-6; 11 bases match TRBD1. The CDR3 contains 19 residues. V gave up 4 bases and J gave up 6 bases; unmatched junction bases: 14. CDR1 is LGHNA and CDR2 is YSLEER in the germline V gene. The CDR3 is CASSLMPLGTGGTNSPLHF. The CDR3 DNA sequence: TGCGCCAGCAGCCTTATGCCTTTGGGGACAGGGGGAACTAATTCACCCCTCCACTTT.

CDR3 sequence: CSASSGPNYGYTF. CDR3 in DNA: TGCAGTGCTAGTTCAGGGCCTAACTATGGCTACACCTTC. The V gene is TRBV20-1, the J gene TRBJ1-2; a weak D match, TRBD1 (5 bases). V dropped 3 bases and J dropped 0 bases, with 8 bases sitting between them. This CDR3 is 13 amino acids long. Germline V gives CDR1 DFQATT, CDR2 SNEGSKA (reference sequence).

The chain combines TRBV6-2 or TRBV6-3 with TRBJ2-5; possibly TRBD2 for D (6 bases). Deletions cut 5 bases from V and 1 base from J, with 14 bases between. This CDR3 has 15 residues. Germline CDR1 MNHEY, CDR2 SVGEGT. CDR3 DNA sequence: TGTGCCAGCAGTGACCGGGAGAGGGGCCAAGAGACCCAGTACTTC. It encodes CASSDRERGQETQYF.

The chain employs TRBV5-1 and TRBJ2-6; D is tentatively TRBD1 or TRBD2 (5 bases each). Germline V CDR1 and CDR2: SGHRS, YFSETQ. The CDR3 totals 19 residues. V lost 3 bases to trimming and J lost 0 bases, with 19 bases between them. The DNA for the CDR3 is TGCGCCAGCAGCTCGAATCAGCCGGGACGGATCTCTGGGGCCAACGTCCTGACTTTC. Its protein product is CASSSNQPGRISGANVLTF.

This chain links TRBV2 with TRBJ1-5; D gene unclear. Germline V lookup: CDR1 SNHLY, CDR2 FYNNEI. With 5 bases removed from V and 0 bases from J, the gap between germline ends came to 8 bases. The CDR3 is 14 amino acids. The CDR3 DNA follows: TGTGCCAGCAGTCCCGATAATAGCAATCAGCCCCAGCATTTT. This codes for CASSPDNSNQPQHF. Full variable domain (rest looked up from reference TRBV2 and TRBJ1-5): EPEVTQTPSHQVTQMGQEVILRCVPISNHLYFYWYRQILGQKVEFLVSFYNNEISEKSEIFDDQFSVERPDGSNFTLKIRSTKLEDSAMYFCASSPDNSNQPQHFGDGTRLSIL.

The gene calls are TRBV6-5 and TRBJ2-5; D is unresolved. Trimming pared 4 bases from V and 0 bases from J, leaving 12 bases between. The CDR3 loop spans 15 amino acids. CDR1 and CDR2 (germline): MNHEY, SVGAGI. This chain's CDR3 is CASSLFLGNQETQYF. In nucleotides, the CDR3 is TGTGCCAGCAGTTTATTCCTAGGGAACCAAGAGACCCAGTACTTC.

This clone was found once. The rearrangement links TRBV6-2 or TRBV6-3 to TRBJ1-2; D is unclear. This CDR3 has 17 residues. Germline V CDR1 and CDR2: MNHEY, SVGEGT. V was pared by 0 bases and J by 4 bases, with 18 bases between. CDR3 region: CASSYSMSTSARYGYTF. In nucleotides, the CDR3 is TGTGCCAGCAGTTACTCGATGTCAACCTCGGCCCGCTATGGCTACACCTTC.

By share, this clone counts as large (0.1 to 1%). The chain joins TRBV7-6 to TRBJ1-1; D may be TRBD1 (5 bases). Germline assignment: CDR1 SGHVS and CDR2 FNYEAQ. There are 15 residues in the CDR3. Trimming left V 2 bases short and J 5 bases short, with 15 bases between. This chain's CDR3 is CASSLNPDGGTEAFF. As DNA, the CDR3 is TGTGCCAGCAGCTTAAACCCCGACGGGGGGACTGAAGCTTTCTTT. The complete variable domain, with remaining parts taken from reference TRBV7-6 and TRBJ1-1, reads GAGVSQSPRYKVTKRGQDVALRCDPISGHVSLYWYRQALGQGPEFLTYFNYEAQQDKSGLPNDRFSAERPEGSISTLTIQRTEQRDSAMYRCASSLNPDGGTEAFFGQGTRLTVV.